This T cell receptor beta chain was observed in a study of blood T cell repertoires in COVID-19. TCRdb's copy holds only in-frame clones and misses some; the assay was immunoSEQ multiplex PCR. This table has approximately 150,000 clones, 80% to 90% appearing once. This CDR3 contains 12 residues. Germline V gene data show CDR1 as LGHDT and CDR2 as YNNKEL (reference sequence). Trimming stripped 4 bases from V and 5 bases from J, with 9 bases between. Two negative PCRs, clearance, or symptom resolution had been documented for recovered Cohort 3 donors. The sequence was collected from a woman between 45 and 60 years old who had recovered from COVID-19. V gene TRBV3-1 (or the pseudogene TRBV3-2) combines with J gene TRBJ2-7, with D hard to call. The sequenced sample was PBMCs or T cells enriched from blood (not recorded which). CDR3 sequence reads: CASSPTRHEQYF. The CDR3 DNA follows: TGTGCCAGCAGCCCTACTCGCCACGAGCAGTACTTC.